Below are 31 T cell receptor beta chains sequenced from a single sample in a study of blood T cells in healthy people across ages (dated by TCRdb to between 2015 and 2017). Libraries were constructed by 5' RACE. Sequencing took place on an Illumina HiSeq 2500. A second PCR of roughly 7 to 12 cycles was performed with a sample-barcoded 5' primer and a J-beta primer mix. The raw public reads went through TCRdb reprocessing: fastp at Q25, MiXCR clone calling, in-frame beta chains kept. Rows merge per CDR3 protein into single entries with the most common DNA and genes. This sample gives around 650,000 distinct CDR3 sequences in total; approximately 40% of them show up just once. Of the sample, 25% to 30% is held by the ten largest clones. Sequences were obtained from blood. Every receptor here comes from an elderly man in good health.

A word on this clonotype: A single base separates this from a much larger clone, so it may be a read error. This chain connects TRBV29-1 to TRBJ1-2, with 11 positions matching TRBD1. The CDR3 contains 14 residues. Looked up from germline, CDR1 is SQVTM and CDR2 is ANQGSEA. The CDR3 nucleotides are TGCAGCGTTGGGACAGGGGGCAAAAACTATGGCCACACCTTC. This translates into CSVGTGGKNYGHTF.

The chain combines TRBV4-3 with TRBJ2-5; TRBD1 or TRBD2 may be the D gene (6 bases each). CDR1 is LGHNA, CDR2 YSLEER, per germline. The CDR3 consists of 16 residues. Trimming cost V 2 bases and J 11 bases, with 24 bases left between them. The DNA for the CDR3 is TGCGCCAGCAGCCAACCACCAGGGGTAGCGGAATATGAGCAGTACTTC. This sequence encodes CASSQPPGVAEYEQYF.

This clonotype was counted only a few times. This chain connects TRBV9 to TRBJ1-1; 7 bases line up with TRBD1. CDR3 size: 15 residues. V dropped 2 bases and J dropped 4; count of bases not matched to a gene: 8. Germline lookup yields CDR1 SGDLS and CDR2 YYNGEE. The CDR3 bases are TGTGCCAGCAGCGTTACAGGGGTGGAGAGCACTGAAGCTTTCTTT. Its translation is CASSVTGVESTEAFF.

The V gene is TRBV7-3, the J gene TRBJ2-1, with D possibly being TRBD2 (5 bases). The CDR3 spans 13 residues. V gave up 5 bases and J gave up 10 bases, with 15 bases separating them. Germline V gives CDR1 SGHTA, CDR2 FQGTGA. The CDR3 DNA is TGTGCCAGCAGCCGATCGGTTCGCGGGGAGCAGTTCTTC. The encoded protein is CASSRSVRGEQFF.

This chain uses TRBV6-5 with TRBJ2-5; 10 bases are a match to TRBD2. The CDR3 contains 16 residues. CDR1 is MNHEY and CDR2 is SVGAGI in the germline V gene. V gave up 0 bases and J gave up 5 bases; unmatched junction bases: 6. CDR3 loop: CASSYSGTSVRETQYF. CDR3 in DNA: TGTGCCAGCAGTTACTCGGGGACTAGCGTACGGGAGACCCAGTACTTC.

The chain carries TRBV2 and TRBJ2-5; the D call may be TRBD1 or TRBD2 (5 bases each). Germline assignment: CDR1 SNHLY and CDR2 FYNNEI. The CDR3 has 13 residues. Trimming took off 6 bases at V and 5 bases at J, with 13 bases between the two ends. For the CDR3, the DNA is TGTGCCAGCAGCCGGGACGCGTCGGAGACCCAGTACTTC. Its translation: CASSRDASETQYF.

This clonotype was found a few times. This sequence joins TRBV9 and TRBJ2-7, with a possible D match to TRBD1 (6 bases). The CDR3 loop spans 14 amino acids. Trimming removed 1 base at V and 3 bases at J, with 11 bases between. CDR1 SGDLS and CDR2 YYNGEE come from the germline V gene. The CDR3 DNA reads TGTGCCAGCAGCGTATCATGGACAGACTACGAGCAGTACTTC. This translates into CASSVSWTDYEQYF. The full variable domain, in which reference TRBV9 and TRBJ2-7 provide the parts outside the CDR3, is DSGVTQTPKHLITATGQRVTLRCSPRSGDLSVYWYQQSLDQGLQFLIQYYNGEERAKGNILERFSAQQFPDLHSELNLSSLELGDSALYFCASSVSWTDYEQYFGPGTRLTVT.

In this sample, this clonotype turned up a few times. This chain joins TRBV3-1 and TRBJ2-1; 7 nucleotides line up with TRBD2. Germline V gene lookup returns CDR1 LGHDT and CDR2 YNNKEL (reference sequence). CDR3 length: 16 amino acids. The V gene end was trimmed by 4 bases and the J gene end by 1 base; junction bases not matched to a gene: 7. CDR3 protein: CASSRTSESSYNEQFF. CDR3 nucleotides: TGTGCCAGCAGCCGCACTAGCGAGAGTTCCTACAATGAGCAGTTCTTC.

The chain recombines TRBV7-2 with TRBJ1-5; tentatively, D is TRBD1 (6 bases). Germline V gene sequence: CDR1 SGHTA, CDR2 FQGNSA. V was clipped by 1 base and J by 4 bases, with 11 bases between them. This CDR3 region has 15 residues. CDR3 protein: CASSLGRGINQPQHF. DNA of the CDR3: TGTGCCAGCAGCTTAGGAAGGGGGATTAATCAGCCCCAGCATTTT.

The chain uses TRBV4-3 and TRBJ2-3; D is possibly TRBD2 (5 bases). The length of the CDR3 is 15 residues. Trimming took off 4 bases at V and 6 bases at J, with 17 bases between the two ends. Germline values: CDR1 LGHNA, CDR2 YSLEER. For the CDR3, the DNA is TGCGCCAGCAGCCCCCTAAATGCGGGCGAGGATACGCAGTATTTT. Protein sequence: CASSPLNAGEDTQYF.

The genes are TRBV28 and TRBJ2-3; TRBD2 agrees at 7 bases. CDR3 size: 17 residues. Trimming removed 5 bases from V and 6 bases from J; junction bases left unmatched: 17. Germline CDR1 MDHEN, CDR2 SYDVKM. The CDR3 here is CASSPQKTSSTGDTQYF. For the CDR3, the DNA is TGTGCCAGCAGTCCCCAGAAGACTAGCAGTACCGGGGATACGCAGTATTTT.

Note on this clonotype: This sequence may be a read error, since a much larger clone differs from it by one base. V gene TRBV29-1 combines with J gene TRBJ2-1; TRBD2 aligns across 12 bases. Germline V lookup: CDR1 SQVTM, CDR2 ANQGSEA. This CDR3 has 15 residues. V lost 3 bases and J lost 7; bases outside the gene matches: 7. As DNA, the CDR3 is TGCAGCGTTGAGAGGAACCTAGCGGGAGGGAATGAGCAGTTCTTC. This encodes CSVERNLAGGNEQFF.

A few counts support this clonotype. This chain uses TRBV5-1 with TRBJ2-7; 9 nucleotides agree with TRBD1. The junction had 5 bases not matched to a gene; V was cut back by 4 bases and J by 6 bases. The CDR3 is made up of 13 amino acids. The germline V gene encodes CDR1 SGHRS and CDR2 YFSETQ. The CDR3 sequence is CASSQGQGLEQYF. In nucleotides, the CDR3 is TGCGCCAGCAGCCAGGGACAGGGCCTCGAGCAGTACTTC.

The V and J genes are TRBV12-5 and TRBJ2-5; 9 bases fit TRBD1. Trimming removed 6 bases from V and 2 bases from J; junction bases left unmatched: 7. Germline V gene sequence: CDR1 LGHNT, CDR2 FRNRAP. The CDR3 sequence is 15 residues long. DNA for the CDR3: TGTGCTAGTGGCCGAGGACAGGGGAGACAAGAGACCCAGTACTTC. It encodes CASGRGQGRQETQYF.

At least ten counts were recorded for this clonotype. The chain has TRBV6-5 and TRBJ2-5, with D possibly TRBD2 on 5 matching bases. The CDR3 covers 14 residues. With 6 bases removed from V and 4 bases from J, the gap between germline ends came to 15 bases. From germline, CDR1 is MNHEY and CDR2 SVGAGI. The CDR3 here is CASSFRVSGETQYF. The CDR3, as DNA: TGTGCCAGCAGCTTCCGTGTGAGCGGAGAGACCCAGTACTTC.

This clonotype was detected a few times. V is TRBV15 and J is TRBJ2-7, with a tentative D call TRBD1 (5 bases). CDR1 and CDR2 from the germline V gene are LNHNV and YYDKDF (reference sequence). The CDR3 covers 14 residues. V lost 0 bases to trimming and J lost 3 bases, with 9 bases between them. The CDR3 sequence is CATSRDLGLYEQYF. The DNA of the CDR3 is TGTGCCACCAGCAGAGATCTGGGGCTCTACGAGCAGTACTTC.

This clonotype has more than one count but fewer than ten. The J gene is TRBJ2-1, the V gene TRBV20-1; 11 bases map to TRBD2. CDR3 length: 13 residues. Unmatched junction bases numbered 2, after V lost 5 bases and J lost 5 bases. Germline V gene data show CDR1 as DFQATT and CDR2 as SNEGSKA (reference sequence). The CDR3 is CSAETSGNNEQFF. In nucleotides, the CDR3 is TGCAGTGCTGAGACTAGCGGGAACAATGAGCAGTTCTTC.

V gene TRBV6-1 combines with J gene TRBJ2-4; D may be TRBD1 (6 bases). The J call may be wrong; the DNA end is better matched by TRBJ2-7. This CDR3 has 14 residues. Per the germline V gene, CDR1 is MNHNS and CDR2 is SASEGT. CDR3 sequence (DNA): TGTGCCAGCAGTGGAGCCGGACAGTACCACGAGCAGTACTTC. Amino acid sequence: CASSGAGQYHEQYF.

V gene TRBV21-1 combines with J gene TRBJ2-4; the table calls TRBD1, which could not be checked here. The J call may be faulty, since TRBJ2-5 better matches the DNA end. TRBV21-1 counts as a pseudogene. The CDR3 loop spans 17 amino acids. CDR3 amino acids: CASSKVPLTTGEVTQYF. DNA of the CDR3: TGTGCCAGCAGCAAAGTGCCCCTTACGACAGGGGAAGTGACCCAGTACTTC.

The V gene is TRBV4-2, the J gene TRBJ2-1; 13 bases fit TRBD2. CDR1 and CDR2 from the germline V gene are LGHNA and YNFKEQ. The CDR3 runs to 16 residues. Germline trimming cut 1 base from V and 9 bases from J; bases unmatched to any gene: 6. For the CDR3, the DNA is TGTGCCAGCAGCCAAGTGATTGGGACTAGCGGGGCTGAGCAGTTCTTC. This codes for CASSQVIGTSGAEQFF.

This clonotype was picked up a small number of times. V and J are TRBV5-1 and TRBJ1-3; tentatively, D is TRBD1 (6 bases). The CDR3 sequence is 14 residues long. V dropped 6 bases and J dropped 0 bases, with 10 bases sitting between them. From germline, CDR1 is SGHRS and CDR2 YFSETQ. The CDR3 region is CASTTGDSGNTIYF. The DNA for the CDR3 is TGCGCCAGCACGACAGGTGACTCTGGAAACACCATATATTTT.

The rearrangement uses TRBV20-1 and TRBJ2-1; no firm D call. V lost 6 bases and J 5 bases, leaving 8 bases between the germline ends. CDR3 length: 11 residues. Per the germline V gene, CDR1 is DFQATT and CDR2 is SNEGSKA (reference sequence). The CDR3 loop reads CSAPINNEQFF. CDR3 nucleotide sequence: TGCAGTGCCCCCATAAACAATGAGCAGTTCTTC.

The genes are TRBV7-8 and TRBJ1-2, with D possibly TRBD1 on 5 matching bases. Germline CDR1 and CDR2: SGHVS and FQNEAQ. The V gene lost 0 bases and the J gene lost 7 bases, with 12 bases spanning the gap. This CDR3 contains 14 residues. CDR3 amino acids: CASSLAGVEGGYTF. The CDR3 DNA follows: TGTGCCAGCAGCTTAGCAGGGGTTGAGGGTGGCTACACCTTC.

The CDR3 is CSARDRGGSSYNEQFF. In DNA form, the CDR3 reads TGCAGTGCTAGAGATCGGGGGGGGAGCTCCTACAATGAGCAGTTCTTC. This chain connects TRBV20-1 to TRBJ2-1, with TRBD2 matching over 8 bases. V was pared by 0 bases and J by 0 bases, with 4 bases of the junction left unmatched. The CDR3 has 16 residues. Germline V gene lookup returns CDR1 DFQATT and CDR2 SNEGSKA (reference sequence).

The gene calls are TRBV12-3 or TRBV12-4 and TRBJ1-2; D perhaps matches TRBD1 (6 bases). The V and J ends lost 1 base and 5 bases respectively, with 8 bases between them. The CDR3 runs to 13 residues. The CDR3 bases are TGTGCCAGCAGTTTAGGGGACAAGTATGGCTACACCTTC. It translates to CASSLGDKYGYTF.

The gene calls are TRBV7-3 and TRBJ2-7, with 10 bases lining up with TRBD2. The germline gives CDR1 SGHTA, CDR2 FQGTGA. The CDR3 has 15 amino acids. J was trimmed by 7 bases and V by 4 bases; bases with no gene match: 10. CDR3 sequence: CASSSLAGERNEQYF. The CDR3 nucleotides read TGTGCCAGCAGCTCGCTAGCGGGAGAACGGAATGAGCAGTACTTC.

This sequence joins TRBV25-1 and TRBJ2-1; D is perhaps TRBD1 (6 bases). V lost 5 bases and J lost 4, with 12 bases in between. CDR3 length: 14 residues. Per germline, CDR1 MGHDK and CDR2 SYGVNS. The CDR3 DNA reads TGTGCCAGCAGTCTTGACAGGCCTTACAATGAGCAGTTCTTC. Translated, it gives CASSLDRPYNEQFF.

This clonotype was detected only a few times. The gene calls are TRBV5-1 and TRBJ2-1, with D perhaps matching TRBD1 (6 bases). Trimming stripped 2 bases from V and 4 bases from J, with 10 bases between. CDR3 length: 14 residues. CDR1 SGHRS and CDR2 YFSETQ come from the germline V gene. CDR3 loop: CASSFGQLYNEQFF. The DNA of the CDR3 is TGCGCCAGCAGCTTTGGACAGCTTTACAATGAGCAGTTCTTC.

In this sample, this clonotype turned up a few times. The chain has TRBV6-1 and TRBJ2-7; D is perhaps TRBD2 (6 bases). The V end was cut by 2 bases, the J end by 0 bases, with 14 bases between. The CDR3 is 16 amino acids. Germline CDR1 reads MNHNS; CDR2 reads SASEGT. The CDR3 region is CASSELQGLGSYEQYF. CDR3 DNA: TGTGCCAGCAGTGAACTTCAGGGACTTGGCTCCTACGAGCAGTACTTC.

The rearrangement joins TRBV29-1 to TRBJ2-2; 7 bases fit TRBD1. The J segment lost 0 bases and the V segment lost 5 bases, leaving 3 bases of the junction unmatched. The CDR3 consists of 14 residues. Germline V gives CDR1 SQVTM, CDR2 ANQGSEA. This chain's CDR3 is CSVTGVANTGELFF. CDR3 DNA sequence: TGCAGCGTTACAGGGGTCGCGAACACCGGGGAGCTGTTTTTT.

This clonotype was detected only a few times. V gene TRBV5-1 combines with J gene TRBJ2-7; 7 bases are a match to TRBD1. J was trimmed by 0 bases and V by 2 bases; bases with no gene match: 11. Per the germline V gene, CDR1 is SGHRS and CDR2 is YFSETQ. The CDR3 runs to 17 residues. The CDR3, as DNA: TGCGCCAGCAGCTTAGGGACAGACCTAAAGATCTCCTACGAGCAGTACTTC. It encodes CASSLGTDLKISYEQYF.